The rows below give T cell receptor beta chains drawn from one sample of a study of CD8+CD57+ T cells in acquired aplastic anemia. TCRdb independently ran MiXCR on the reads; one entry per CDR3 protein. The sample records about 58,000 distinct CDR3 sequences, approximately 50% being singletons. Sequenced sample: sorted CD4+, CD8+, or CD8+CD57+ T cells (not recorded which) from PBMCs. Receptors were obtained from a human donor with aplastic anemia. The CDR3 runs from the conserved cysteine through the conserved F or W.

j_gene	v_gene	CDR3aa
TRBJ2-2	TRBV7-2	CASNYIQAGELFF
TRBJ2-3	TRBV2	CASSEAGGDTQYF
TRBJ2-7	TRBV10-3	CAINPRTGYEQYF
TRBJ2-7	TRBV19	CASSPGEGGLLYEQYF
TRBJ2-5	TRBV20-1	CSASRLPASGGRETQYF
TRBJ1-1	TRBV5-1	CASSSTRGWGEVTEAFF
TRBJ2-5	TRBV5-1	CASSLTMLETQYF
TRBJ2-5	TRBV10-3	CAISETHDNDPVSETQYF
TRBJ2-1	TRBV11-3	CASSLDHLAGGRNNEQFF
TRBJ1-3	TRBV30	CAWSPADKGNTIYF
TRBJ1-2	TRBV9	CASSVVRAALGVGFGYTF
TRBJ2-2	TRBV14	CASSLWDGEELFF
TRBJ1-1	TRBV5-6	CASSPTGQGKAFF
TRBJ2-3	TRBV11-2	CASSLDGGGAHTDTQYF
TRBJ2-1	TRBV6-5	CASSYSTGGLEQFF
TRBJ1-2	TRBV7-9	CASSRDIYGYTF
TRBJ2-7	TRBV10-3	CAISDFDFAYEQYF
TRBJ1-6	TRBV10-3	CATRTGGNSPLHF
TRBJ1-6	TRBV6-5	CASSYPGTGDSPLHF
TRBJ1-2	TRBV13	CASSPGGGWSYGYTF
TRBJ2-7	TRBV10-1	CASSEAAEASYEQYF
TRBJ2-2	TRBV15	CATSRDLPTHGELFF
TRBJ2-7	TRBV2	CASKTGATGEQYF
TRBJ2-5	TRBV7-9	CASTGQETQYF
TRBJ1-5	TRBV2	CASRLQGNQPQHF
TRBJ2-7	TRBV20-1	CSARRQSTYEQYF
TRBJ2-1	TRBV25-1	CASTKGLAGGNEQFF
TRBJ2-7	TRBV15	CATSRKRQGESEQYF
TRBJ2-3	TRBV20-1	CSATTIAGGTDTQYF
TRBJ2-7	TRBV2	CASSEGTGNSYEQYF
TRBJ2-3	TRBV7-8	CASSLAAGDTQYF
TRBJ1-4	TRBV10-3	CAISEKGSTNEKLFF
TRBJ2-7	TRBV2	CASSVGYRQYF
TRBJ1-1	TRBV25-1	CASGVNTEAFF
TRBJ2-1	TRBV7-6	CASSYQGAMYEQFF
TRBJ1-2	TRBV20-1	CSARDPRNDGYTF
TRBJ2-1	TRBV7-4	CASSRGLPFYNEQFF
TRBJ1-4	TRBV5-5	CASSLDSSDEKLFF
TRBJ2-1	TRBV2	CASKRSGGANEQFF
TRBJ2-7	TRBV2	CASSYRNTRSYEQYF
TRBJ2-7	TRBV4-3	CASSQGRQSSYEQYF
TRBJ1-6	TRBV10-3	CAISESQGGSPLHF
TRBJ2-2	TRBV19	CASTQSPATGELFF
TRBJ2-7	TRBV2	CASGGGAGTTYEQYF
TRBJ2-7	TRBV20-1	CSARDPAGSYEQYF
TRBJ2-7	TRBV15	CATKGKGVVDYEQYF
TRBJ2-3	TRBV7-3	CASSVGQVGTDTQYF
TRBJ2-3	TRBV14	CAHWVAGGTDTQYF
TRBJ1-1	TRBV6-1	CASSPGTGNTEAFF
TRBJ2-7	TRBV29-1	CSVEGDSGESYEQYF
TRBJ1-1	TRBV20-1	CSVRDRGRGSGTEAFF
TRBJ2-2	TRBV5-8	CASSLNANTGELFF
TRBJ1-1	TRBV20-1	CSVDRGQVTEAFF
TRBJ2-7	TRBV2	CASSESGAEQYF
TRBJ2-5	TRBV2	CASSEGGAQYF
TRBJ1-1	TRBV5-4	CASSLNTEAFF
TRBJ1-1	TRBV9	CASSVDGRTEAFF
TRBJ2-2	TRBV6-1	CASREGRHTNTGELFF
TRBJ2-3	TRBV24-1	CATSDVGNSYTDTQYF